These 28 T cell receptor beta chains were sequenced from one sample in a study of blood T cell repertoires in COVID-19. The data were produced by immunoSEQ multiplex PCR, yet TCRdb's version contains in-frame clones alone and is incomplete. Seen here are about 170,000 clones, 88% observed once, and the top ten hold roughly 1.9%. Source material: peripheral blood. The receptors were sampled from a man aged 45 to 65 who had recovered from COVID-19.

As DNA, the CDR3 is TGTGCCAGCAGTGGGGACAGGGGGGTGGATGAGCAGTTCTTC. It encodes CASSGDRGVDEQFF. V gene TRBV2 combines with J gene TRBJ2-1; 11 positions match TRBD1. J was trimmed by 8 bases and V by 4 bases; bases with no gene match: 4. Germline assignment: CDR1 SNHLY and CDR2 FYNNEI. This CDR3 contains 14 residues.

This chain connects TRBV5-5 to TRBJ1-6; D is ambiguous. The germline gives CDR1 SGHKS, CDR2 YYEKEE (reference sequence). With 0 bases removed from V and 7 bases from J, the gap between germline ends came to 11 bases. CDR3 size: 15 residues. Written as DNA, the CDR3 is TGTGCCAGCAGCTTGGAAGGAGTCTGGAATTCACCCCTCCACTTT. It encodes CASSLEGVWNSPLHF.

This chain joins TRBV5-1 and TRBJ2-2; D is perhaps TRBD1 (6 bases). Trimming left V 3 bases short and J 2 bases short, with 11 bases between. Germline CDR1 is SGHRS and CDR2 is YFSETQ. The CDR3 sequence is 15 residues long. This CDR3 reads CASSSGHANTGELFF. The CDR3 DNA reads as TGCGCCAGCAGCTCGGGACACGCAAACACCGGGGAGCTGTTTTTT.

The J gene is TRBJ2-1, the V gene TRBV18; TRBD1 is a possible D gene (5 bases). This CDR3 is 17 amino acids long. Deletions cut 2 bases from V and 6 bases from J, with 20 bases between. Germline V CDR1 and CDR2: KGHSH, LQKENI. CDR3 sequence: CASSPWVGQGLGNEQFF. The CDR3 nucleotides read TGTGCCAGCTCACCATGGGTGGGGCAGGGCCTTGGCAATGAGCAGTTCTTC.

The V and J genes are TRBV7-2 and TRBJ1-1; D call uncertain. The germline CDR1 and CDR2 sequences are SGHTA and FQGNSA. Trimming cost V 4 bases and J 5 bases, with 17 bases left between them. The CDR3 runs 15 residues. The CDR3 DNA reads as TGTGCCAGCAGCTCCAAGACGGGATCGGTAACTGAAGCTTTCTTT. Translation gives CASSSKTGSVTEAFF.

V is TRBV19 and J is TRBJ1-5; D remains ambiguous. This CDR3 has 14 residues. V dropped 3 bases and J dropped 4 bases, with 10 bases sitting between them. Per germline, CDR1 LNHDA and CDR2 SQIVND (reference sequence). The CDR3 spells CASSIRQTNQPQHF. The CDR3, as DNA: TGTGCCAGTAGTATCCGGCAGACTAATCAGCCCCAGCATTTT.

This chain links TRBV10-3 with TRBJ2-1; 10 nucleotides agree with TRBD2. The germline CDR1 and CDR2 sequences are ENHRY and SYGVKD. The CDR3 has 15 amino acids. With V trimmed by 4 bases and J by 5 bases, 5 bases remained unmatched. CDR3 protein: CAISVLAGGHNEQFF. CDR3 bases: TGTGCCATCAGTGTTTTAGCGGGAGGTCACAATGAGCAGTTCTTC.

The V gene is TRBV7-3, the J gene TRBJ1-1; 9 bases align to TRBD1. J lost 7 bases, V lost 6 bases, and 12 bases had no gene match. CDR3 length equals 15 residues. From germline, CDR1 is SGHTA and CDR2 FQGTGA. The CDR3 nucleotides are TGTGCCAGCAGACGCACCGGGACAGGGCCTTATGAAGCTTTCTTT. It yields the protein CASRRTGTGPYEAFF. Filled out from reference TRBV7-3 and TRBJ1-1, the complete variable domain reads GAGVSQTPSNKVTEKGKYVELRCDPISGHTALYWYRQSLGQGPEFLIYFQGTGAADDSGLPNDRFFAVRPEGSVSTLKIQRTERGDSAVYLCASRRTGTGPYEAFFGQGTRLTVV.

The DNA for the CDR3 is TGCGCCAGCAAAATGCAGGGATCTAGCACAGATACGCAGTATTTT. Translation: CASKMQGSSTDTQYF. The J gene is TRBJ2-3, the V gene TRBV5-1; a possible D gene is TRBD1 (5 bases). CDR3 length: 15 residues. The germline V and J ends were trimmed by 6 bases and 0 bases, with 14 bases remaining between them. CDR1 and CDR2 from the germline V gene are SGHRS and YFSETQ.

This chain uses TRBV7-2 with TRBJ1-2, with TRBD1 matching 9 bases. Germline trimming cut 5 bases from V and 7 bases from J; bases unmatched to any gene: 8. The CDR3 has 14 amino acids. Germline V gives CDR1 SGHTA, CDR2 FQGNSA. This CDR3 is CASSRRTGESGYTF. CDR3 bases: TGTGCCAGCAGCCGCCGGACAGGGGAAAGTGGCTACACCTTC.

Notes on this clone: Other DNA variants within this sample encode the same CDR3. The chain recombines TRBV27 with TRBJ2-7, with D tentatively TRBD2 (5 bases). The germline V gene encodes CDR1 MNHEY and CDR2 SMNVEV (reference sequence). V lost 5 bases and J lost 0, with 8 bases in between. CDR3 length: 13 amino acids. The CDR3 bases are TGTGCCAGCAGTCGGACTCCCTCCTACGAGCAGTACTTC. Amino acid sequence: CASSRTPSYEQYF.

The CDR3, as DNA: TGTGCCAGCAGCTTAGAACAGGGGTATCAGCCCCAGCATTTT. Encoded protein: CASSLEQGYQPQHF. The genes are TRBV7-8 and TRBJ1-5; 7 nucleotides match TRBD1. CDR3 size: 14 residues. CDR1 and CDR2 from the germline V gene are SGHVS and FQNEAQ. Trimming cost V 1 base and J 5 bases; bases outside gene matches: 2. Drawing the rest from reference TRBV7-8 and TRBJ1-5, the complete variable domain is GAGVSQSPRYKVAKRGQDVALRCDPISGHVSLFWYQQALGQGPEFLTYFQNEAQLDKSGLPSDRFFAERPEGSVSTLKIQRTQQEDSAVYLCASSLEQGYQPQHFGDGTRLSIL.

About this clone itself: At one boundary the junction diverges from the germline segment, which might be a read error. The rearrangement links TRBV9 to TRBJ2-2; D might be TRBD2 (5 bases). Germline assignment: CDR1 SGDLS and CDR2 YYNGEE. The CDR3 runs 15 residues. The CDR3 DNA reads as TGTGCCAGCAGCCCCCGGGAAGGGAACAACGGGGAGCTGTTTTTT. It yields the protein CASSPREGNNGELFF.

Here the CDR3 reads CASSQQGANGYTF. The CDR3 DNA is TGTGCCAGCAGCCAACAGGGGGCGAATGGCTACACCTTC. V is TRBV7-9 and J is TRBJ1-2; 9 bases line up with TRBD1. With 5 bases clipped from V and 6 bases from J, the junction kept 4 bases outside the gene matches. Germline V gene lookup returns CDR1 SEHNR and CDR2 FQNEAQ (reference sequence). The CDR3 consists of 13 residues.

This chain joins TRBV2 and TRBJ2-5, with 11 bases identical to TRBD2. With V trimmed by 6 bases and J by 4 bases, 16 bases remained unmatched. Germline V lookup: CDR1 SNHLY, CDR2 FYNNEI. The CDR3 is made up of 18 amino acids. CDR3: CASRTRLAGSLGLETQYF. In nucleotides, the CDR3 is TGTGCCAGCAGAACCAGACTAGCGGGGAGTCTCGGGTTAGAGACCCAGTACTTC.

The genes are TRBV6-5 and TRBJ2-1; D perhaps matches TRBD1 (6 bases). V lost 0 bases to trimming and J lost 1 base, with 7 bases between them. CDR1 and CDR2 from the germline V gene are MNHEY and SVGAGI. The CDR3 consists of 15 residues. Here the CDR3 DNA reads TGTGCCAGCAGTTACTCTCAGGGGTCCTACAATGAGCAGTTCTTC. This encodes CASSYSQGSYNEQFF.

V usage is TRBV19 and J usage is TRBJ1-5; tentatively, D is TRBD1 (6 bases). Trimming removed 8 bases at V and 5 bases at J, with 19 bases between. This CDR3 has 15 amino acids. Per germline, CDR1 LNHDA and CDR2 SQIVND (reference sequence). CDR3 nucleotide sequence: TGTGCCAGTGGATCTCTCAGGGGTTTTGATCAGCCCCAGCATTTT. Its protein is CASGSLRGFDQPQHF.

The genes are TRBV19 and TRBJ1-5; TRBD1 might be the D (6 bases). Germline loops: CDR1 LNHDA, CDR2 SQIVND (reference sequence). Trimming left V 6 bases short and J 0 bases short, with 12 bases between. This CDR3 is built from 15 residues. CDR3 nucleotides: TGTGCCAGTAGGCGACAGGCAGATAGCAATCAGCCCCAGCATTTT. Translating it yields CASRRQADSNQPQHF.

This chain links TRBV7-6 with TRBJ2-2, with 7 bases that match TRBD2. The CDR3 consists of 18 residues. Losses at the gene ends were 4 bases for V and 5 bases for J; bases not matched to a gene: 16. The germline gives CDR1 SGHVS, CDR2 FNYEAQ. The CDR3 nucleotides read TGTGCCAGCAGCTATGAAACCCCCGCGACTAGCCCAACCGGGGAGCTGTTTTTT. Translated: CASSYETPATSPTGELFF.

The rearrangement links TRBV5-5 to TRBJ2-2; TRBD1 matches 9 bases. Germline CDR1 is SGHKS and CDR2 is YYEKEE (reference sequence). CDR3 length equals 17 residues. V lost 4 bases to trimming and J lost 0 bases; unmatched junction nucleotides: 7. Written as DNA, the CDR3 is TGTGCCAGCAGCCCCTCGAGACAGGGGGCGAACACCGGGGAGCTGTTTTTT. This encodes CASSPSRQGANTGELFF. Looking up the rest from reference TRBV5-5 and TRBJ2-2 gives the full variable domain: DAGVTQSPTHLIKTRGQQVTLRCSPISGHKSVSWYQQVLGQGPQFIFQYYEKEERGRGNFPDRFSARQFPNYSSELNVNALLLGDSALYLCASSPSRQGANTGELFFGEGSRLTVL.

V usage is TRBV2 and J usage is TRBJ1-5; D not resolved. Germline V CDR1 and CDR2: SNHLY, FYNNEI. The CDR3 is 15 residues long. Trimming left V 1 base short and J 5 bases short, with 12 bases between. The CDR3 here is CASSEGIESYQPQHF. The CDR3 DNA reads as TGTGCCAGCAGTGAAGGTATAGAGAGCTATCAGCCCCAGCATTTT.

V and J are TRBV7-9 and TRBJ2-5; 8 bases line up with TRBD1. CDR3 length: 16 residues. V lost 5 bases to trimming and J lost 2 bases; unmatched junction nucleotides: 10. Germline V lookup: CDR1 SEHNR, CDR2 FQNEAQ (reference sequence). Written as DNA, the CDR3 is TGTGCCAGCAGCCTAGGGGGGACAGGACATCAAGAGACCCAGTACTTC. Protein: CASSLGGTGHQETQYF. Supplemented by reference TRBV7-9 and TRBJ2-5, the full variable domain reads DTGVSQNPRHKITKRGQNVTFRCDPISEHNRLYWYRQTLGQGPEFLTYFQNEAQLEKSRLLSDRFSAERPKGSFSTLEIQRTEQGDSAMYLCASSLGGTGHQETQYFGPGTRLLVL.

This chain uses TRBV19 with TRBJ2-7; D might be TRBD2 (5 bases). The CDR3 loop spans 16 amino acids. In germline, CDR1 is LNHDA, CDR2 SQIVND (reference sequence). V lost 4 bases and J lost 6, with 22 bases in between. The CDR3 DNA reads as TGTGCCAGTAGTACCCCGATAACGTTCGGGATAAGCGAGCAGTACTTC. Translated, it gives CASSTPITFGISEQYF.

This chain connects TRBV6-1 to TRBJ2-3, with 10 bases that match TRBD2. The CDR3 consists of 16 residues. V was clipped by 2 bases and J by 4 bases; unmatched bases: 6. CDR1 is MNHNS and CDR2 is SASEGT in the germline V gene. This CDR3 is CASSEFPAGGPDTQYF. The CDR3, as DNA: TGTGCCAGCAGTGAATTCCCAGCGGGGGGGCCAGATACGCAGTATTTT.

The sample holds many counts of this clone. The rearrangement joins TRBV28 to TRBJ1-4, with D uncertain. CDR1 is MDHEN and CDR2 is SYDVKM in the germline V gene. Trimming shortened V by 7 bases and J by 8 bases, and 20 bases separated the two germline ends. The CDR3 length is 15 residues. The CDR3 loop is CASNAEGSLLEKLFF. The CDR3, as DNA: TGTGCCAGCAATGCCGAGGGATCCTTGCTGGAAAAACTGTTTTTT.

Here the CDR3 reads CASLPTGTGELFF. The CDR3 coding sequence is TGTGCCAGCCTACCGACAGGTACCGGGGAGCTGTTTTTT. The gene calls are TRBV18 and TRBJ2-2; a possible D gene is TRBD1 (6 bases). Per germline, CDR1 KGHSH and CDR2 LQKENI. Trimming cost V 8 bases and J 5 bases, with 12 bases left between them. The CDR3 has 13 amino acids.

In nucleotides, the CDR3 is TGTGCCAGCAGACTGACAGGGTCTTCCTACGAGCAGTACTTC. Amino acid sequence: CASRLTGSSYEQYF. V usage is TRBV6-1 and J usage is TRBJ2-7, with 7 bases matching TRBD1. With 6 bases clipped from V and 1 base from J, the junction kept 6 bases outside the gene matches. The CDR3 loop spans 14 amino acids. Germline assignment: CDR1 MNHNS and CDR2 SASEGT.

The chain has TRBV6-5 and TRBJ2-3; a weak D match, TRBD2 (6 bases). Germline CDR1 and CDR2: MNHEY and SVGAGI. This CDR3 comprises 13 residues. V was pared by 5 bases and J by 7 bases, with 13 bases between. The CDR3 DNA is TGTGCCAGCAGTCCCCCCGGGGGAAATACGCAGTATTTT. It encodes CASSPPGGNTQYF.